Listed below are T cell receptor beta chains from one sample, sequenced in a study of T cell responses to AZD1222 COVID-19 vaccine. Sequencing was performed with immunoSEQ multiplex PCR; in TCRdb, only in-frame clones are kept and a portion is missing. This sample carries about 66,000 clones, 65% to 80% of them seen once, and the ten largest clones take approximately 3.5%. This sample comprised peripheral blood, obtained 28 days after the second AZD1222 dose. The receptors here all came from an adult who received the AZD1222 COVID-19 vaccine. CDR3s leave out the opening cysteine and the closing phenylalanine or tryptophan.

>TRBJ2-2|TRBV27
ASSQGYGFDTGELF
>TRBJ2-7|TRBV5-5
ASSLAGGSGYEQY
>TRBJ2-6|TRBV7-9
ASSLLEAGANVLT
>TRBJ1-2|TRBV6-5
ASRSRGGNGYT
>TRBJ1-2|TRBV3-1/TRBV3-2
ASSQDQGWDGYT
>TRBJ1-6|TRBV5-6
ASSLATGSYNSPLH
>TRBJ1-2|TRBV9
ASSVGWGQVNYGYT
>TRBJ2-1|TRBV9
ASSVGGAGRNNEQF
>TRBJ2-3|TRBV4-3
ASSQVVGGGTGDTQY
>TRBJ2-7|TRBV18
ASSPRRQGEDEQY
>TRBJ1-2|TRBV28
ASSFDGTGYGYT
>TRBJ2-7|TRBV7-5
ARSLKGTGFREQY
>TRBJ1-2|TRBV14
ASSQGTGLGYGYT
>TRBJ1-4|TRBV6-6
ASSYGGRLNEKLF
>TRBJ2-2|TRBV27
ASSPRVTGELF
>TRBJ2-3|TRBV2
ASSRTGGRTDTQY
>TRBJ2-5|TRBV15
ATSRPHYPGARETQY
>TRBJ1-6|TRBV10-3
AISATGTGVNSPLH
>TRBJ2-1|TRBV19
ASSIDTQGGEQF
>TRBJ1-1|TRBV19
ASSIPGPRGTEAF
>TRBJ2-4|TRBV5-1
ASSSPGEGKNIQY
>TRBJ2-3|TRBV11-3
ASSLGADTDTQY
>TRBJ2-3|TRBV29-1
SVERGGGDTQY
>TRBJ1-4|TRBV10-1
ASIRTATNEKLF
>TRBJ2-2|TRBV7-2
ASSLAFLPQDTGELF
>TRBJ1-6|TRBV11-2
ASSLAGGSNSPLH
>TRBJ1-4|TRBV19
ASTPSGQGREKLF
>TRBJ1-2|TRBV28
ASSGGNYGYT
>TRBJ1-2|TRBV7-9
ASSLGRGQDGYT
>TRBJ2-3|TRBV27
ASRADSSDTQY
>TRBJ2-1|TRBV6-5
ASSYSSGAGYDEQF
>TRBJ2-7|TRBV6-5
ASSSRDRYYEQY
>TRBJ2-3|TRBV7-2
ASKRDGFTDTQY
>TRBJ2-7|TRBV10-2
ASSELAGGSPYEQY
>TRBJ1-1|TRBV6-5
ASSSGILGTEAF
>TRBJ2-5|TRBV5-1
ASSLDRPETQY
>TRBJ2-7|TRBV6-2/TRBV6-3
ASSLPGTGSYEQY
>TRBJ2-5|TRBV11-3
ASSFPTGGGETQY
>TRBJ1-2|TRBV19
ASTGRPRASYGYT